This T cell receptor beta chain was sequenced during a study of spatial heterogeneity in lung cancer. Study-level information: About 2 years after resection was the median timing of the follow-up PBMC samples, which were sequenced when available. The average count in raw reads for each unique TCR and UMI combination exceeded nine appearances. Alpha-chain sequences were consistently detected in smaller numbers than beta-chain sequences.

V lost 5 bases and J lost 2; bases outside the gene matches: 11. This CDR3 contains 15 residues. Germline V gene lookup returns CDR1 DFQATT and CDR2 SNEGSKA (reference sequence). This clonotype was counted a few times. The time point here: blood at routine non-recurrence follow-up after resection. Unsorted whole RNA from tumor, nontumor lung or frozen PBMC underwent sequencing. On each TCR cDNA molecule, a unique molecular identifier was present. TCRdb passed the 5' RACE reads through MiXCR, listing each CDR3 protein once. The sample consists of more than 95,000 distinct CDR3 sequences, 10% to 15% of them appearing once.

This receptor was obtained from a male donor with early-stage non-small cell lung cancer. This chain joins TRBV20-1 and TRBJ2-7; 8 nucleotides match TRBD1. This specimen was PBMCs, taken at follow-up. CDR3 region: CSALDRGPGTYEQYF. The CDR3 DNA follows: TGCAGTGCTCTTGACAGGGGTCCAGGCACCTACGAGCAGTACTTC.